Following are 22 T cell receptor beta chains from one sample sequenced in a study of T cells in narcolepsy. Libraries were prepared by immunoSEQ multiplex PCR; TCRdb keeps only in-frame clonotypes and omits some of them. The sample has about 21,000 clones, 92% seen once. What was sequenced was CD45RA- memory CD4+ T cells from PBMCs. These receptors were collected from a human donor with narcolepsy.

The rearrangement joins TRBV18 to TRBJ2-2, with 9 nucleotides matching TRBD1. With 5 bases clipped from V and 4 bases from J, the junction kept 2 bases outside the gene matches. CDR3 length: 14 amino acids. CDR1 and CDR2 (germline): KGHSH, LQKENI. DNA for the CDR3: TGTGCCAGCTCATGGGACAGGGCCACCGGGGAGCTGTTTTTT. Its translation: CASSWDRATGELFF.

This sequence joins TRBV5-4 and TRBJ2-5, with 8 bases fitting TRBD2. With 7 bases clipped from V and 5 bases from J, the junction kept 4 bases outside the gene matches. The CDR3 spans 12 residues. The germline CDR1 and CDR2 sequences are SGHNT and YYREEE (reference sequence). The CDR3 sequence: CASGTSSETQYF. CDR3 sequence (DNA): TGTGCCAGCGGGACTAGTAGTGAGACCCAGTACTTC.

V is TRBV7-2 and J is TRBJ2-2, with D possibly being TRBD1 (6 bases). The CDR3 covers 15 residues. The germline V and J ends were trimmed by 5 bases and 0 bases, with 10 bases remaining between them. Germline values: CDR1 SGHTA, CDR2 FQGNSA. CDR3 in DNA: TGTGCCAGCAGCGCCCGACAGGCGAACACCGGGGAGCTGTTTTTT. Its translation: CASSARQANTGELFF.

This clone was counted a few times. This rearrangement joins TRBV7-2 to TRBJ2-7; the D gene is possibly TRBD2 (6 bases). Trimming took 1 base from V and 4 from J, leaving 8 bases between them. The germline V gene encodes CDR1 SGHTA and CDR2 FQGNSA. CDR3 length: 13 residues. DNA of the CDR3: TGTGCCAGCAGCTTAGATGGGGGGTACGAGCAGTACTTC. Translated, it gives CASSLDGGYEQYF.

This chain uses TRBV18 with TRBJ1-3; D is unresolved. Germline-derived CDR1 and CDR2 are KGHSH and LQKENI. The CDR3 covers 14 residues. The germline V and J ends were trimmed by 3 bases and 8 bases, with 14 bases remaining between them. The CDR3 region has the DNA TGTGCCAGCTCACCCAGCAGCAAGAGGGACACCATATATTTT. Translated: CASSPSSKRDTIYF.

The chain has TRBV7-9 and TRBJ2-5; 7 nucleotides line up with TRBD2. V lost 5 bases, J lost 4 bases, and 4 bases stayed unmatched. Germline CDR1 is SEHNR and CDR2 is FQNEAQ (reference sequence). This CDR3 has 13 amino acids. CDR3 in DNA: TGTGCCAGCAGCACCGGGACTACAGAGACCCAGTACTTC. Its translation: CASSTGTTETQYF.

V usage is TRBV18 and J usage is TRBJ2-7, with 7 bases matching TRBD1. Per the germline V gene, CDR1 is KGHSH and CDR2 is LQKENI. J was trimmed by 0 bases and V by 0 bases; bases with no gene match: 2. The CDR3 contains 15 residues. CDR3 in amino acids: CASSPPDRSSYEQYF. CDR3 DNA sequence: TGTGCCAGCTCACCACCGGACAGGAGCTCCTACGAGCAGTACTTC.

This clone appeared a few times. This CDR3 is CASSEFENQPQHF. The CDR3 DNA reads TGTGCCAGCAGTGAATTTGAGAATCAGCCCCAGCATTTT. The rearrangement joins TRBV2 to TRBJ1-5; D gene ambiguous. The CDR3 sequence is 13 residues long. Looked up from germline, CDR1 is SNHLY and CDR2 is FYNNEI. V lost 2 bases and J 4 bases, leaving 6 bases between the germline ends. The variable domain in full, with the rest retrieved from reference TRBV2 and TRBJ1-5, is EPEVTQTPSHQVTQMGQEVILRCVPISNHLYFYWYRQILGQKVEFLVSFYNNEISEKSEIFDDQFSVERPDGSNFTLKIRSTKLEDSAMYFCASSEFENQPQHFGDGTRLSIL.

The gene calls are TRBV7-8 and TRBJ2-1, with D possibly matching TRBD2 (6 bases). Germline loops: CDR1 SGHVS, CDR2 FQNEAQ. The CDR3 sequence is 14 residues long. V was cut by 5 bases and J by 5 bases, with 13 bases left in between. The DNA of the CDR3 is TGTGCCAGCAGCCAATCCGGGACTGACAATGAGCAGTTCTTC. This gives the protein CASSQSGTDNEQFF.

The V gene is TRBV7-2, the J gene TRBJ1-2, with D tentatively TRBD1 (5 bases). Germline CDR1 reads SGHTA; CDR2 reads FQGNSA. The CDR3 sequence is 14 residues long. V was pared by 5 bases and J by 5 bases, with 15 bases between. The CDR3 sequence is CASSAGPAVYGYTF. The CDR3 DNA follows: TGTGCCAGCAGCGCGGGACCGGCAGTATATGGCTACACCTTC.

V is TRBV10-3 and J is TRBJ1-5, with a possible D match to TRBD1 (6 bases). From germline, CDR1 is ENHRY and CDR2 SYGVKD. The V end was cut by 5 bases, the J end by 5 bases, with 10 bases between. The CDR3 is 13 amino acids. CDR3: CAISHRVDQPQHF. The DNA of the CDR3 is TGTGCCATCAGTCACAGGGTTGATCAGCCCCAGCATTTT.

The CDR3 region is CASSIGGYLLYNEQFF. CDR3 nucleotide sequence: TGTGCCAGCAGCATAGGAGGGTACTTGCTCTACAATGAGCAGTTCTTC. V gene TRBV14 combines with J gene TRBJ2-1; the D gene is possibly TRBD2 (6 bases). V lost 5 bases to trimming and J lost 3 bases, with 17 bases between them. The CDR3 runs 16 residues. Germline lookup yields CDR1 SGHDN and CDR2 FVKESK.

The rearrangement uses TRBV6-1 and TRBJ2-5, with 7 bases matching TRBD2. CDR3 length: 14 amino acids. Germline lookup yields CDR1 MNHNS and CDR2 SASEGT. The ends lost 3 bases at V and 11 bases at J; junction bases unmatched: 12. The CDR3 is CASSEGTTQVEQYF. CDR3 bases: TGTGCCAGCAGTGAGGGGACTACCCAAGTTGAGCAGTACTTC.

The CDR3 is CASSLVGSVAEKLFF. CDR3 bases: TGTGCCAGCAGCTTAGTCGGGTCGGTTGCTGAAAAACTGTTTTTT. The chain recombines TRBV7-9 with TRBJ1-4, with unresolved D. Germline CDR1 is SEHNR and CDR2 is FQNEAQ (reference sequence). The CDR3 is 15 amino acids. Deletions cut 1 base from V and 7 bases from J, with 13 bases between.

The chain joins TRBV6-1 to TRBJ1-5; D is perhaps TRBD1 (5 bases). CDR1 is MNHNS and CDR2 is SASEGT in the germline V gene. V was shortened by 6 bases and J by 9 bases, with 15 bases between the two germline ends. CDR3 length equals 13 residues. The CDR3 nucleotides are TGTGCCAGCAGAGGGGCCGCTAGCGGGCCCCAGCATTTT. This sequence encodes CASRGAASGPQHF.

The rearrangement joins TRBV30 to TRBJ2-7; possible D gene TRBD2, 6 bases. The germline V gene encodes CDR1 GTSNPN and CDR2 SVGIG (reference sequence). The CDR3 contains 11 residues. Trimming took off 7 bases at V and 5 bases at J, with 12 bases between the two ends. The CDR3 DNA is TGTGCCTCAACTAGCCGAAACGAGCAGTACTTC. Translation: CASTSRNEQYF.

The chain uses TRBV28 and TRBJ1-2; D may be TRBD1 (5 bases). CDR1 and CDR2 (germline): MDHEN, SYDVKM. The V end was cut by 5 bases, the J end by 2 bases, with 15 bases between. The CDR3 runs to 15 residues. The CDR3 is CASSQQTASNYGYTF. The CDR3, as DNA: TGTGCCAGCAGTCAACAGACAGCCTCCAACTATGGCTACACCTTC.

V and J are TRBV14 and TRBJ1-1; a weak D match, TRBD1 (5 bases). The CDR3 is 13 amino acids. CDR1 and CDR2 (germline): SGHDN, FVKESK. Between the trimmed V and J ends, which lost 4 bases and 3 bases, there was a span of 9 bases. CDR3 amino acids: CASSLTGYTEAFF. In DNA form, the CDR3 reads TGTGCCAGCAGCCTTACAGGTTACACTGAAGCTTTCTTT.

V is TRBV2 and J is TRBJ1-2, with 7 bases matching TRBD1. This CDR3 is 14 amino acids long. Germline assignment: CDR1 SNHLY and CDR2 FYNNEI. Trimming took 8 bases from V and 4 from J; bases not matched to a gene: 10. CDR3 region: CASDRTGLLYGYTF. Written as DNA, the CDR3 is TGTGCCAGCGACCGGACAGGACTCCTCTATGGCTACACCTTC.

To note about this clone: The same CDR3 can be traced to other DNA sequences in this sample. The chain links TRBV18 to TRBJ1-1; 7 nucleotides line up with TRBD1. CDR3 size: 15 residues. J lost 2 bases, V lost 0 bases, and 3 bases had no gene match. Germline V gene lookup returns CDR1 KGHSH and CDR2 LQKENI. CDR3 residues: CASSPPKGGNTEAFF. The CDR3 DNA reads TGTGCCAGCTCACCACCGAAAGGGGGCAACACTGAAGCTTTCTTT. Filled out from reference TRBV18 and TRBJ1-1, the complete variable domain reads NAGVMQNPRHLVRRRGQEARLRCSPMKGHSHVYWYRQLPEEGLKFMVYLQKENIIDESGMPKERFSAEFPKEGPSILRIQQVVRGDSAAYFCASSPPKGGNTEAFFGQGTRLTVV.

This clone was detected only once. The chain carries TRBV5-1 and TRBJ2-3; the match to TRBD2 covers 12 bases. The CDR3 is 17 residues long. Trimming cost V 3 bases and J 3 bases; bases outside gene matches: 8. Germline loops: CDR1 SGHRS, CDR2 YFSETQ. CDR3 DNA: TGCGCCAGCAGCTCCCGGACTAGCGGGATAGGGACAGATACGCAGTATTTT. This codes for CASSSRTSGIGTDTQYF.

V and J are TRBV30 and TRBJ1-1, with TRBD1 matching 9 bases. The germline gives CDR1 GTSNPN, CDR2 SVGIG (reference sequence). The CDR3 spans 12 residues. Germline trimming cut 3 bases from V and 7 bases from J; bases unmatched to any gene: 3. CDR3 sequence reads: CAWSLTGGEAFF. CDR3 nucleotides: TGTGCCTGGAGCCTGACAGGGGGTGAAGCTTTCTTT.